The source of this T cell receptor beta chain is a study of shared T cell receptors in the human thymus. Germline V gene sequence: CDR1 MNHEY, CDR2 SMNVEV (reference sequence). This CDR3 has 16 residues. The V segment lost 4 bases and the J segment 0 bases; nucleotides outside the gene matches: 3. Data came from immunoSEQ multiplex PCR; TCRdb stores just in-frame clones and leaves some out. The table includes 720,000 or so clones, 70% to 90% detected once. The same specimen was also included in a second study, on human thymus T cells. This second study notes: Thymic resections from corrective heart surgery supplied the tissue. Unrelated individuals were reported by related research to share highly overlapping thymic repertoires.

This clonotype was sampled from a girl less than two years old with a congenital heart defect. Sequencing was done on a sample of thymocytes. J is TRBJ2-1 and V is TRBV27; 10 nucleotides agree with TRBD2. The CDR3 DNA sequence: TGTGCCAGCAGTTCACCTAGCGGGGGCTCCTACAATGAGCAGTTCTTC. Translating gives CASSSPSGGSYNEQFF.